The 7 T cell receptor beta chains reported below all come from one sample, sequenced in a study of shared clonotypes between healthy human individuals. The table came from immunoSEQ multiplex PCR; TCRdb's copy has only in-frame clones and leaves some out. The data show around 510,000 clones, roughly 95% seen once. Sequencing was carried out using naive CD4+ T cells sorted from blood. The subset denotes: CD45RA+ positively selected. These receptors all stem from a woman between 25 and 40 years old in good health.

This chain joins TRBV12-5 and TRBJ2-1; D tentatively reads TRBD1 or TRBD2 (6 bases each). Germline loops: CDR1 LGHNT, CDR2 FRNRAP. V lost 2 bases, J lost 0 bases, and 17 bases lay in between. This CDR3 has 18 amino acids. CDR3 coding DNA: TGTGCTAGTGGTTTGATCCTGTCCCGGGGGCCCTCCTACAATGAGCAGTTCTTC. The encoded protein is CASGLILSRGPSYNEQFF.

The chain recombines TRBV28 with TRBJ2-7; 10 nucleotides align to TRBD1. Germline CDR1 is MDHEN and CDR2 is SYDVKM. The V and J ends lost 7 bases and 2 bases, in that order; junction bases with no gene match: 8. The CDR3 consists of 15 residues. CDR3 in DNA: TGTGCCAGCACCGACTCGGGGACAGGGGCCTACGAGCAGTACTTC. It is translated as CASTDSGTGAYEQYF. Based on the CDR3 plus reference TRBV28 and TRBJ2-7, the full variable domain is DVKVTQSSRYLVKRTGEKVFLECVQDMDHENMFWYRQDPGLGLRLIYFSYDVKMKEKGDIPEGYSVSREKKERFSLILESASTNQTSMYLCASTDSGTGAYEQYFGPGTRLTVT.

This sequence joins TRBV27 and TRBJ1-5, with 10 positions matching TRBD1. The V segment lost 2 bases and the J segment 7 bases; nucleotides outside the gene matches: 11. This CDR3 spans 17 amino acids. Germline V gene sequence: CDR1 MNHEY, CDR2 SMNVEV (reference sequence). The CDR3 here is CASSLLLGTGVRQPQHF. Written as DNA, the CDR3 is TGTGCCAGCAGTTTACTGTTGGGGACAGGGGTTCGGCAGCCCCAGCATTTT.

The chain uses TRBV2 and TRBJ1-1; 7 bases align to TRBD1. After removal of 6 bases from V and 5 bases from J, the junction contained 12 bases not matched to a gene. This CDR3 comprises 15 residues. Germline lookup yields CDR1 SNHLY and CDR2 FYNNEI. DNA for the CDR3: TGTGCCAGCAGGGAAATATCAGGGGGAAAAACTGAAGCTTTCTTT. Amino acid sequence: CASREISGGKTEAFF.

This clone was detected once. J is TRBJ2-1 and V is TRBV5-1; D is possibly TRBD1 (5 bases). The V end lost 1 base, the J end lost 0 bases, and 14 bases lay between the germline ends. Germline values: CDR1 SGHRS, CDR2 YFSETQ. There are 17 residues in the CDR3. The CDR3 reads CASSLRKGISSYNEQFF. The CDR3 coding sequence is TGCGCCAGCAGCTTGAGGAAGGGGATCAGCTCCTACAATGAGCAGTTCTTC.

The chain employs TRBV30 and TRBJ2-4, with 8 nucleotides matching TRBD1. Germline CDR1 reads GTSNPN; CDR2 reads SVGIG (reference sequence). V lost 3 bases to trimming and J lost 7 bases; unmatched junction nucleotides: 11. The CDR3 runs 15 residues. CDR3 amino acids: CAWSRGPSSVNIQYF. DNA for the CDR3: TGTGCCTGGAGCAGGGGGCCGTCGTCTGTGAACATTCAGTACTTC.

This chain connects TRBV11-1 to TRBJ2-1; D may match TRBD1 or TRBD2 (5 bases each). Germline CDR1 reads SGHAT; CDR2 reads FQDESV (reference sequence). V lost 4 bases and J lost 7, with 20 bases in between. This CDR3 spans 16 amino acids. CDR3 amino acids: CASSWVPPGQINEQFF. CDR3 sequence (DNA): TGTGCCAGCAGCTGGGTGCCGCCGGGGCAGATAAATGAGCAGTTCTTC. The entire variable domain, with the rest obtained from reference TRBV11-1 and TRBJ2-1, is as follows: EAEVAQSPRYKITEKSQAVAFWCDPISGHATLYWYRQILGQGPELLVQFQDESVVDDSQLPKDRFSAERLKGVDSTLKIQPAELGDSAMYLCASSWVPPGQINEQFFGPGTRLTVL.